This T cell receptor (beta chain) was identified during a study of a mutant IDH1 vaccine in newly diagnosed glioma. Study context: Vaccine dosing followed radiotherapy by 4-6 weeks, or accompanied temozolomide cycles. Beforehand, treatment had been radiotherapy, temozolomide, or both; the majority received both. Sex among treated patients split around 60% male, about 40% female; mean age was approximately 40 years.

With respect to this clone: Its antigen remains unknown.

As to time point: week 23, last vaccination. The vaccine gave 300 ug of a 20-mer mutant IDH1 peptide subcutaneously per dose. Method: immunoSEQ multiplex PCR; TCRdb's copy keeps in-frame clones and lacks some. The repertoire includes some 42,000 clones, about 80% of them detected once, and about 5% sits in the top ten. Sequencing was performed on PBMCs, taken from a glioma patient whose treatment included an IDH1 peptide vaccine. This receptor was taken from a man aged 50 or older with glioma.

For the CDR3, the DNA is TGCGCCAGCAGCCAAGGGACGGTCAGCGCAGATACGCAGTATTTT. Protein: CASSQGTVSADTQYF. The chain links TRBV4-1 to TRBJ2-3; no clear D gene. This CDR3 spans 15 amino acids. CDR1 is MGHRA and CDR2 is YSYEKL in the germline V gene. Trimming cost V 1 base and J 4 bases, with 12 bases left between them.